The sequence of this TCR beta chain was determined in a study of blood T cell repertoires in COVID-19. CDR1 and CDR2 from the germline V gene are SNHLY and FYNNEI. The length of the CDR3 is 19 residues. J was trimmed by 1 base and V by 6 bases; bases with no gene match: 13. Some clones are missing from TCRdb's copy, which holds only in-frame ones; the method was immunoSEQ multiplex PCR. The table lists some 170,000 clones, roughly 87% of them singletons, with more than 1.5% in the top ten. The V call is TRBV2, the J call TRBJ2-1, with 12 bases fitting TRBD2. Sequencing was done on a sample of peripheral blood. The receptor was isolated from a woman between 45 and 65 years old with acute or convalescent COVID-19. CDR3 sequence reads: CASSYQTSGGILSYNEQFF. CDR3 bases: TGTGCCAGCAGCTATCAGACTAGCGGGGGTATCTTGTCCTACAATGAGCAGTTCTTC.